The 28 T cell receptor beta chains reported below all come from one sample, sequenced in a study of a mutant IDH1 vaccine in newly diagnosed glioma. Their target antigens are unknown. Documented time point: week 5, during vaccination. The content of each vaccine dose was 300 ug of mutant IDH1 20-mer peptide, and topical imiquimod accompanied it. Libraries were prepared by immunoSEQ multiplex PCR; TCRdb keeps only in-frame clonotypes and omits some of them. The data hold some 60,000 clones, with approximately 90% observed a single time. The material was PBMCs, obtained from a glioma patient whose treatment included an IDH1 peptide vaccine. These receptors were collected from a woman in her forties with glioma.

This clone was observed a single time. The rearrangement links TRBV30 to TRBJ1-5; the D gene is possibly TRBD1 (6 bases). This CDR3 comprises 16 residues. V lost 2 bases to trimming and J lost 3 bases, with 17 bases between them. Germline V CDR1 and CDR2: GTSNPN, SVGIG (reference sequence). CDR3: CAWSIRGAGANQPQHF. CDR3 in DNA: TGTGCCTGGAGTATAAGGGGGGCAGGGGCCAATCAGCCCCAGCATTTT.

The rearrangement links TRBV7-9 to TRBJ2-7; TRBD1 agrees at 7 bases. This CDR3 comprises 14 residues. Trimming removed 5 bases from V and 0 bases from J; junction bases left unmatched: 4. Germline-derived CDR1 and CDR2 are SEHNR and FQNEAQ (reference sequence). The DNA for the CDR3 is TGTGCCAGCAGCATTGACAGGGCCTCCTACGAGCAGTACTTC. It encodes CASSIDRASYEQYF.

This chain uses TRBV6-5 with TRBJ2-1; no clear D gene. This CDR3 is 12 amino acids long. V lost 4 bases and J 6 bases, leaving 7 bases between the germline ends. Germline CDR1 reads MNHEY; CDR2 reads SVGAGI. The CDR3, as DNA: TGTGCCAGCAGTTCGAGGACCAATGAGCAGTTCTTC. Residues: CASSSRTNEQFF.

This clone occurred once. The chain combines TRBV18 with TRBJ2-2; 7 nucleotides line up with TRBD2. With 0 bases clipped from V and 4 bases from J, the junction kept 5 bases outside the gene matches. The CDR3 is 16 amino acids. Germline values: CDR1 KGHSH, CDR2 LQKENI. CDR3 residues: CASSPPMTSTTGELFF. The DNA for the CDR3 is TGTGCCAGCTCACCACCGATGACTAGCACCACCGGGGAGCTGTTTTTT. The whole variable domain, filled in from reference TRBV18 and TRBJ2-2, reads NAGVMQNPRHLVRRRGQEARLRCSPMKGHSHVYWYRQLPEEGLKFMVYLQKENIIDESGMPKERFSAEFPKEGPSILRIQQVVRGDSAAYFCASSPPMTSTTGELFFGEGSRLTVL.

Concerning this clone: Germline is not matched at one junction end, which may reflect a read error. The rearrangement joins TRBV7-7 to TRBJ1-4, with 9 bases aligning to TRBD1. The CDR3 is 16 residues long. In germline, CDR1 is SSHAT, CDR2 FNYEAQ (reference sequence). CDR3 nucleotide sequence: TGTGCTAGCAGCTTAGTGAGGGGACAGGGTCCTGAAAAACTGTTTTTT. Translated, it gives CASSLVRGQGPEKLFF.

This clone was recorded only once. The chain combines TRBV30 with TRBJ2-2; D is undetermined. V was trimmed by 4 bases and J by 5 bases, leaving 14 bases between them. Germline CDR1 reads GTSNPN; CDR2 reads SVGIG (reference sequence). CDR3 length equals 14 residues. The CDR3 sequence is CAWTRLLGTGELFF. In DNA, the CDR3 is TGTGCCTGGACCAGACTGCTGGGAACCGGGGAGCTGTTTTTT.

V and J are TRBV19 and TRBJ2-7; D is perhaps TRBD1 (8 bases). The CDR3 length is 15 residues. Deletions cut 4 bases from V and 4 bases from J, with 17 bases between. CDR1 LNHDA and CDR2 SQIVND come from the germline V gene (reference sequence). The chain's CDR3 is CASSRGGTGVYEQYF. For the CDR3, the DNA is TGTGCCAGTAGTAGGGGGGGGACAGGCGTGTACGAGCAGTACTTC.

The CDR3: CASSLGPGGTDTQYF. The CDR3, as DNA: TGTGCCAGCAGCTTGGGTCCAGGGGGGACAGATACGCAGTATTTT. The chain links TRBV7-6 to TRBJ2-3; a weak D match, TRBD1 (7 bases). CDR3 length: 15 amino acids. V lost 3 bases, J lost 3 bases, and 13 bases lay in between. Looked up from germline, CDR1 is SGHVS and CDR2 is FNYEAQ. Full variable domain (missing parts from reference TRBV7-6 and TRBJ2-3): GAGVSQSPRYKVTKRGQDVALRCDPISGHVSLYWYRQALGQGPEFLTYFNYEAQQDKSGLPNDRFSAERPEGSISTLTIQRTEQRDSAMYRCASSLGPGGTDTQYFGPGTRLTVL.

V is TRBV29-1 and J is TRBJ1-4; D is unresolved. The CDR3 consists of 12 residues. Germline V gives CDR1 SQVTM, CDR2 ANQGSEA. Deletions cut 4 bases from V and 6 bases from J, with 9 bases between. The CDR3 sequence is CSVGRADEKLFF. The CDR3 nucleotides read TGCAGCGTTGGACGGGCAGATGAAAAACTGTTTTTT.

In DNA, the CDR3 is TGCGCCAGCAGCTTAAATGGGGGAGGTTACGAGCAGTACTTC. Its translation: CASSLNGGGYEQYF. The chain couples TRBV5-1 to TRBJ2-7; tentatively, D is TRBD2 (6 bases). Trimming shortened V by 2 bases and J by 4 bases, and 13 bases separated the two germline ends. The CDR3 contains 14 residues. Germline V lookup: CDR1 SGHRS, CDR2 YFSETQ.

V gene TRBV7-9 combines with J gene TRBJ1-1, with D maybe TRBD1 (6 bases). Trimming removed 5 bases from V and 12 bases from J, with 13 bases in between. The CDR3 totals 11 residues. The V gene's germline CDR1 is SEHNR and CDR2 FQNEAQ (reference sequence). The CDR3 coding sequence is TGTGCCAGCAGCCCCGGGACAAGACCTTTCTTT. This gives the protein CASSPGTRPFF.

The chain uses TRBV5-6 and TRBJ2-7; D may correspond to TRBD1 or TRBD2 (5 bases each). V lost 3 bases to trimming and J lost 3 bases, with 10 bases between them. The CDR3 runs to 13 residues. Per the germline V gene, CDR1 is SGHDT and CDR2 is YYEEEE. The CDR3, as DNA: TGTGCCAGCAGCTCGGGACGCGACTACGAGCAGTACTTC. Translating gives CASSSGRDYEQYF.

The rearrangement links TRBV4-1 to TRBJ1-1, with D possibly matching TRBD1 (5 bases). V lost 4 bases to trimming and J lost 0 bases, with 15 bases between them. The CDR3 consists of 16 residues. Germline-derived CDR1 and CDR2 are MGHRA and YSYEKL. The CDR3 is CASSPGQGPMNTEAFF. The CDR3 DNA reads TGCGCCAGCAGCCCCGGTCAGGGACCCATGAACACTGAAGCTTTCTTT.

The chain is built from TRBV12-5 and TRBJ2-7; tentatively, D is TRBD1 (6 bases). The germline V gene has CDR1 LGHNT and CDR2 FRNRAP. V lost 5 bases, J lost 0 bases, and 14 bases lay in between. This CDR3 has 15 amino acids. The CDR3, as DNA: TGTGCTAGTGGTCAGGACAGATGGAGCTCCTACGAGCAGTACTTC. This encodes CASGQDRWSSYEQYF. Full variable domain (remainder filled in from reference TRBV12-5 and TRBJ2-7): DARVTQTPRHKVTEMGQEVTMRCQPILGHNTVFWYRQTMMQGLELLAYFRNRAPLDDSGMPKDRFSAEMPDATLATLKIQPSEPRDSAVYFCASGQDRWSSYEQYFGPGTRLTVT.

The chain has TRBV27 and TRBJ2-3, with 11 bases aligning to TRBD2. Germline loops: CDR1 MNHEY, CDR2 SMNVEV (reference sequence). The CDR3 has 15 amino acids. V trimming: 6 bases; J trimming: 3 bases; junction bases outside the gene matches: 5. The DNA for the CDR3 is TGTGCCAGCAGACTAGCTAGCGGGAGGACAGATACGCAGTATTTT. Its protein product is CASRLASGRTDTQYF.

The V gene is TRBV7-2, the J gene TRBJ1-1; perhaps TRBD1 as D (5 bases). The germline V and J ends were trimmed by 4 bases and 1 base, with 16 bases remaining between them. The CDR3 covers 16 residues. Germline V gene lookup returns CDR1 SGHTA and CDR2 FQGNSA. The CDR3 DNA is TGTGCCAGCAGCTCAGGTCCAGGGTTGGGGAACACTGAAGCTTTCTTT. Translated, it gives CASSSGPGLGNTEAFF.

J is TRBJ1-2 and V is TRBV6-1, with D tentatively TRBD1 (5 bases). Looked up from germline, CDR1 is MNHNS and CDR2 is SASEGT. The CDR3 sequence is 14 residues long. Trimming removed 2 bases at V and 6 bases at J, with 13 bases between. The CDR3 coding sequence is TGTGCCAGCAGTGAAAAGGGGCGGGGTAATGGCTACACCTTC. Its protein is CASSEKGRGNGYTF.

This clone was picked up one time. The rearrangement links TRBV19 to TRBJ1-6; D might be TRBD1 (6 bases). This CDR3 has 14 amino acids. Trimming took 3 bases from V and 8 from J, leaving 11 bases between them. The germline CDR1 and CDR2 sequences are LNHDA and SQIVND (reference sequence). The CDR3, as DNA: TGTGCCAGTAGTATGGGGTACAGGGATTCACCCCTCCACTTT. Amino acids: CASSMGYRDSPLHF.

CDR3 sequence: CASSVGQGTATNEKLFF. CDR3 DNA: TGTGCCAGCAGCGTAGGACAAGGGACAGCAACTAATGAAAAACTGTTTTTT. The V gene is TRBV9, the J gene TRBJ1-4, with 7 bases identical to TRBD1. The CDR3 extends over 17 amino acids. V lost 0 bases, J lost 0 bases, and 5 bases stayed unmatched. CDR1 and CDR2 from the germline V gene are SGDLS and YYNGEE.

J is TRBJ2-3 and V is TRBV6-5; D unclear. Germline CDR1 reads MNHEY; CDR2 reads SVGAGI. The CDR3 is 14 residues long. V shed 3 bases and J shed 0 bases, with 7 bases lying between them. CDR3 region: CASSYGDSTDTQYF. DNA of the CDR3: TGTGCCAGCAGTTATGGAGACAGCACAGATACGCAGTATTTT.

The V call is TRBV4-1, the J call TRBJ2-5, with TRBD2 identical over 12 bases. Germline V gene sequence: CDR1 MGHRA, CDR2 YSYEKL. V shed 4 bases and J 7 bases; nucleotides not matched to a gene: 13. This CDR3 region has 17 residues. The CDR3 DNA reads TGCGCCAGCAGCCGGCAGCGGACTAGCGGGATCCCTGTGACCCAGTACTTC. Translating it yields CASSRQRTSGIPVTQYF.

V usage is TRBV4-3 and J usage is TRBJ1-2; 8 bases are shared with TRBD1. V dropped 4 bases and J dropped 7; count of bases not matched to a gene: 8. This CDR3 spans 14 amino acids. Per the germline V gene, CDR1 is LGHNA and CDR2 is YSLEER. DNA for the CDR3: TGCGCCAGCAGCCTGCGACAGGGGTCGAGTGGCTACACCTTC. It is translated as CASSLRQGSSGYTF.

This sequence joins TRBV20-1 and TRBJ2-1; tentative D call: TRBD1 (6 bases). V dropped 6 bases and J dropped 11 bases, with 14 bases sitting between them. The CDR3 is made up of 11 amino acids. CDR1 and CDR2 (germline): DFQATT, SNEGSKA (reference sequence). CDR3 region: CSALSGDKQFF. CDR3 coding DNA: TGCAGTGCCTTATCCGGGGACAAGCAGTTCTTC.

V and J are TRBV10-2 and TRBJ1-1; D unresolved. The CDR3 length is 14 residues. The V end was cut by 1 base, the J end by 4 bases, with 10 bases between. CDR1 is WSHSY, CDR2 SAAADI, per germline. The CDR3 bases are TGCGCCAGCAGTGAGTACTGGGTCAGCACTGAAGCTTTCTTT. Translation: CASSEYWVSTEAFF.

The chain combines TRBV4-3 with TRBJ2-7, with TRBD1 identical over 10 bases. The CDR3 loop spans 15 amino acids. The J segment lost 2 bases and the V segment lost 3 bases, leaving 4 bases of the junction unmatched. Germline V lookup: CDR1 LGHNA, CDR2 YSLEER. The CDR3 here is CASSHSGTGAYEQYF. CDR3 DNA: TGCGCCAGCAGCCACTCCGGGACAGGGGCCTACGAGCAGTACTTC.

The rearrangement joins TRBV29-1 to TRBJ2-3, with 12 bases lining up with TRBD2. The CDR3 consists of 15 residues. Germline V gene sequence: CDR1 SQVTM, CDR2 ANQGSEA. Germline trimming cut 4 bases from V and 0 bases from J; bases unmatched to any gene: 2. This CDR3 reads CSVVGTSGSTDTQYF. CDR3 nucleotides: TGCAGCGTTGTGGGGACTAGCGGGAGCACAGATACGCAGTATTTT.

V and J are TRBV9 and TRBJ2-1; D possibly corresponds to TRBD2 (6 bases). In germline, CDR1 is SGDLS, CDR2 YYNGEE. The CDR3 extends over 16 amino acids. Deletions cut 3 bases from V and 5 bases from J, with 18 bases between. The CDR3 DNA sequence: TGTGCCAGCAGCGCCGGCGGGACCGCCGAGAACAATGAGCAGTTCTTC. Residues: CASSAGGTAENNEQFF.

The chain joins TRBV27 to TRBJ2-7; the D gene is possibly TRBD1 (6 bases). The length of the CDR3 is 13 residues. V lost 6 bases, J lost 2 bases, and 11 bases lay in between. Looked up from germline, CDR1 is MNHEY and CDR2 is SMNVEV (reference sequence). DNA of the CDR3: TGTGCCAGCAGACGACAGGACGCCTACGAGCAGTACTTC. Protein sequence: CASRRQDAYEQYF.